The next 3 T cell receptor delta chains were all read from a single sample in a study of γδ T cells in repeated Plasmodium falciparum infection. TCRdb reanalyzed the multiplex PCR reads using CATT. This table has roughly 50,000 delta-chain clones, approximately 1.5% appearing once. Flow sorting of PBMC yielded separate Vgamma9/Vdelta2+ and Vdelta2-negative gammadelta T cell populations for bulk repertoire analysis. Sequenced input: gamma-delta T cells from blood. Receptors originate from a pool of human donors (malaria-infected and uninfected, not separated).

This clone was seen only a few times. Translating this DNA gives a protein that differs at residue 14 from the TCRdb one, which belongs to a much larger clone; a read error is likely, and the protein shown is this translation. The chain combines TRDV3 with TRDJ1; 11 bases are a match to TRDD3. The CDR3 runs to 16 residues. CDR1 and CDR2 from the germline V gene are TVYSNPD and GDNSRS (reference sequence). V shed 2 bases, J shed 12 bases, and the junction held 20 bases outside the gene matches. This CDR3 is CAFSYEYWGIMDKFIF. In DNA, the CDR3 is TGTGCCTTTTCCTACGAGTACTGGGGGATAATGGACAAATTCATCTTT.

This clone occurred a few times. TCRdb's entry gives the protein of a much larger clone, which mismatches this DNA's translation at residue 13, likely from a read error; the protein reported here is translated from the DNA. This chain links TRDV1 with TRDJ1; 7 positions match TRDD3. The J gene was missing in TCRdb and was found by matching the end of the DNA to germline. The CDR3 sequence is 17 residues long. CDR1 and CDR2 (germline): TSWWSYY, QGS. The CDR3 DNA reads as TGTGCTCTTGGGGTTAGAGGGGGGATCCCCTACACCAATAAACTCATCTTT. It specifies CALGVRGGIPYTNKLIF.

This clone has more than one count but fewer than ten. This DNA's translation differs at residue 3 from TCRdb's protein, which comes from a much larger clone; a read error is likely, and the protein shown is translated from the DNA. The V call is TRDV2, the J call TRDJ1, with 9 positions matching TRDD3. Germline matching of the DNA provided the J gene here, since TCRdb leaves it blank. The CDR3 loop spans 16 amino acids. The junction had 12 bases not matched to a gene; V was cut back by 8 bases and J by 0 bases. Germline V gene lookup returns CDR1 GEAIGNYY and CDR2 EKD. CDR3 protein: CAFRRTGGLYTDKLIF. For the CDR3, the DNA is TGTGCCTTCAGGAGAACTGGGGGACTGTACACCGATAAACTCATCTTT.